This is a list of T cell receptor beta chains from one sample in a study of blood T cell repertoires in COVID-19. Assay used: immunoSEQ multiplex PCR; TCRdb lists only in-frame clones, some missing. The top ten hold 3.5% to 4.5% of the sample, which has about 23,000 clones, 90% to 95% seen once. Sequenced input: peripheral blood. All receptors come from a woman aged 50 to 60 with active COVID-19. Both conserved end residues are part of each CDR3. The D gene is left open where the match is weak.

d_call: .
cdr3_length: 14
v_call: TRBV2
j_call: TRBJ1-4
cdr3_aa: CASKVGQGEEKLFF

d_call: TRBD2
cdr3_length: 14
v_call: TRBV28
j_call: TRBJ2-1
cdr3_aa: CASTLRLAVNEQFF

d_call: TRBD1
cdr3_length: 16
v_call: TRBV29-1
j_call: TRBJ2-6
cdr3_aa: CSVERAGGSGANVLTF

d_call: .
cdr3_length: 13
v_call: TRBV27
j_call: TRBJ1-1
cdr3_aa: CASSYRENTEAFF

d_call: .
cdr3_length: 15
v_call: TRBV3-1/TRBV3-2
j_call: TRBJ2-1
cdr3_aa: CASSPPWGGAMEQFF

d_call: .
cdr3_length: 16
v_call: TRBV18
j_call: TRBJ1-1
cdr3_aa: CASSPLRGGAGTEAFF

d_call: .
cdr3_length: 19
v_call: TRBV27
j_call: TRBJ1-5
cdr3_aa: CASSFHLQLRGVEDQPQHF

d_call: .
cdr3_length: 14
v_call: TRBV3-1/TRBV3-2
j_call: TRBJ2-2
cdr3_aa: CASTTTYNTGELFF

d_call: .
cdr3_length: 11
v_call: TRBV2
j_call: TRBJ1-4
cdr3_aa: CASSEGARLFF

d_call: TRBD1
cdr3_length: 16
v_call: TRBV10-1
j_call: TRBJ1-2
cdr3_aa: CASSPGQGARGYGYTF

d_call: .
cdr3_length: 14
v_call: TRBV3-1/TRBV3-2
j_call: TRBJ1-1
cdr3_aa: CASSQGIREAEAFF

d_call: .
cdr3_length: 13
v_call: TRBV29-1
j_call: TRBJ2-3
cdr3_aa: CSVEGHSTDTQYF

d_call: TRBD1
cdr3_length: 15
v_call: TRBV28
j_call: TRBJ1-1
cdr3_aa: CASSPPTGLSLGAFF

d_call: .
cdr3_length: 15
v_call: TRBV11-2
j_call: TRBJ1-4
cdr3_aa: CASSVRGASNEKLFF

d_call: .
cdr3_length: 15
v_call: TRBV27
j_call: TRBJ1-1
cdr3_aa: CASSSAGIGGTEAFF

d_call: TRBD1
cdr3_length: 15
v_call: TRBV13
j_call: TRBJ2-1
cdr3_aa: CASSRTGRSYNEQFF

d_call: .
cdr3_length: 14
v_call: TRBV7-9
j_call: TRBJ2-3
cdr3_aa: CASSPRGAGDTQYF

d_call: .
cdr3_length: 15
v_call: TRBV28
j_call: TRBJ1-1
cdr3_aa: CASSPGSLRWSEAFF

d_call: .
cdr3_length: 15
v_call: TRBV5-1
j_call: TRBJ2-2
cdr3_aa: CASSPYLVNTGELFF

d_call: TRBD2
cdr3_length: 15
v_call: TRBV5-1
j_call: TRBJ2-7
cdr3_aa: CASSPGTSFPYEQYF

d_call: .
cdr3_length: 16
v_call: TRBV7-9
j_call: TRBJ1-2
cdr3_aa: CASSSHGQRTNYGYTF

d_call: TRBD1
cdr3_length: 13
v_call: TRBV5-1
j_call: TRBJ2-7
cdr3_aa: CASKRDSSYEQYF